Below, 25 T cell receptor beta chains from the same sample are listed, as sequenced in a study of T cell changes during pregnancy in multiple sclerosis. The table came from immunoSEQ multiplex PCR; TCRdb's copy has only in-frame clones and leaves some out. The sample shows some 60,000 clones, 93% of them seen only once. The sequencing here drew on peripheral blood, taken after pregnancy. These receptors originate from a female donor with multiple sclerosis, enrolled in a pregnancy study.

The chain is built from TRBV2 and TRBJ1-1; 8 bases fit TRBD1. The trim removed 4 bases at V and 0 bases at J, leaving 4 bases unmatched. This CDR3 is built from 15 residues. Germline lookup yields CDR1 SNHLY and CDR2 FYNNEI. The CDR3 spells CASSGQGPMNTEAFF. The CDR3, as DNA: TGTGCCAGCAGTGGACAGGGGCCTATGAACACTGAAGCTTTCTTT.

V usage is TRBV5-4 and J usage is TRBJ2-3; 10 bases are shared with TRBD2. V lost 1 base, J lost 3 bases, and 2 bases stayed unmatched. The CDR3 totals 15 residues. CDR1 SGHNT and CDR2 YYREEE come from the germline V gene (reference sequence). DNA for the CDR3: TGTGCCAGCAGCTTGTCTAGCGGGAGTACAGATACGCAGTATTTT. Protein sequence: CASSLSSGSTDTQYF. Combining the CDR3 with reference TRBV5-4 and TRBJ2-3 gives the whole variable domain ETGVTQSPTHLIKTRGQQVTLRCSSQSGHNTVSWYQQALGQGPQFIFQYYREEENGRGNFPPRFSGLQFPNYSSELNVNALELDDSALYLCASSLSSGSTDTQYFGPGTRLTVL.

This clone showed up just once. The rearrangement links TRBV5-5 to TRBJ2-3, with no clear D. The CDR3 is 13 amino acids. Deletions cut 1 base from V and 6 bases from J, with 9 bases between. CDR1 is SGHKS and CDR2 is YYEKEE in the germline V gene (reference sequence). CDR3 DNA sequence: TGTGCCAGCAGCTTGCAGTTCCATGATACGCAGTATTTT. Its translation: CASSLQFHDTQYF.

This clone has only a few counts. DNA of the CDR3: TGTGCCAGCAGTCAGACAGGGCACAACTTTCGTCCCCAGCATTTT. Protein sequence: CASSQTGHNFRPQHF. This chain joins TRBV28 and TRBJ1-5, with TRBD1 matching over 7 bases. The CDR3 has 15 amino acids. With 5 bases clipped from V and 10 bases from J, the junction kept 14 bases outside the gene matches. Germline V gives CDR1 MDHEN, CDR2 SYDVKM.

DNA for the CDR3: TGTGCCAGCAGCTTGATGCGAGTCGCGTTTGGCGGGCTCACTGAAGCTTTCTTT. Amino acid sequence: CASSLMRVAFGGLTEAFF. V usage is TRBV5-8 and J usage is TRBJ1-1; D gene ambiguous. Germline-derived CDR1 and CDR2 are SGHTS and YDEGEE. V dropped 1 base and J dropped 4 bases, with 23 bases sitting between them. This CDR3 region has 18 residues.

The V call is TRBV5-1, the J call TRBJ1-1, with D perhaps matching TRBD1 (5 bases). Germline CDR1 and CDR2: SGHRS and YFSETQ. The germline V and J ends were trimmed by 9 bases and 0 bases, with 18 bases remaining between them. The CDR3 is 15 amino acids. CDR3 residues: CATTWGGGMNTEAFF. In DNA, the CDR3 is TGCGCCACCACCTGGGGGGGAGGAATGAACACTGAAGCTTTCTTT.

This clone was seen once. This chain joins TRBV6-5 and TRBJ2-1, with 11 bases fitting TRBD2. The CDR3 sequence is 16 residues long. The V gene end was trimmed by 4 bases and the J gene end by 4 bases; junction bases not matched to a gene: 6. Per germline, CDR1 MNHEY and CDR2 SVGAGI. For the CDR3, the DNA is TGTGCCAGCAGTTTACCCGGGACTAGCGGATACAATGAGCAGTTCTTC. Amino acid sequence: CASSLPGTSGYNEQFF.

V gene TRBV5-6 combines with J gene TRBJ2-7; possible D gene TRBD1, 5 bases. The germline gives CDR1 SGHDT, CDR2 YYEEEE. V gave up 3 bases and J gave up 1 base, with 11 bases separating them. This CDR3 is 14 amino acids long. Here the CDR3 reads CASSSQGGSYEQYF. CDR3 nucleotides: TGTGCCAGCAGCTCCCAGGGCGGATCCTACGAGCAGTACTTC.

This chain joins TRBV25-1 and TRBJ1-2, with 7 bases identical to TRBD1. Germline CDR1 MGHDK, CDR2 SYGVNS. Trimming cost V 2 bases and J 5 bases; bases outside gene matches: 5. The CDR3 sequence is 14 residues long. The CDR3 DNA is TGTGCCAGCAGTGAAATAACGACAGGGTATGGCTACACCTTC. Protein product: CASSEITTGYGYTF.

The CDR3 spells CASSVGLETDTDTQYF. The CDR3 DNA follows: TGTGCCAGCAGCGTTGGGTTAGAGACAGACACAGATACGCAGTATTTT. This sequence joins TRBV9 and TRBJ2-3; the D gene is possibly TRBD1 (5 bases). The CDR3 is 16 residues long. V was pared by 2 bases and J by 2 bases, with 15 bases between. Germline V gene sequence: CDR1 SGDLS, CDR2 YYNGEE.

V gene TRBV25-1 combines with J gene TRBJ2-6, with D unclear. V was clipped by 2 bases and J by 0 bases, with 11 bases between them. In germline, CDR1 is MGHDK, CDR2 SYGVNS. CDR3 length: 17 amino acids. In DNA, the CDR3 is TGTGCCAGCAGTGAAAGACACCCTCTCTCTGGGGCCAACGTCCTGACTTTC. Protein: CASSERHPLSGANVLTF.

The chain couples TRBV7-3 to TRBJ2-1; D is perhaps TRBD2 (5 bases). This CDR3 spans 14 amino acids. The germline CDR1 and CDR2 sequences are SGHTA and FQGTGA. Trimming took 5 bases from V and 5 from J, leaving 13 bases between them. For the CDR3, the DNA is TGTGCCAGCAGCCCTGGCGGGTGGGACAATGAGCAGTTCTTC. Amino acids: CASSPGGWDNEQFF.

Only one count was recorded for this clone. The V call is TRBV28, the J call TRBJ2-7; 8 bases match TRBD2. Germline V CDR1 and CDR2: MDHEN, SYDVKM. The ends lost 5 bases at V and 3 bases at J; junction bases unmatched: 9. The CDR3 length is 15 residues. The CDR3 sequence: CASSTLSRGGYEQYF. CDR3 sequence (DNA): TGTGCCAGCAGTACCCTGTCTCGGGGGGGCTACGAGCAGTACTTC.

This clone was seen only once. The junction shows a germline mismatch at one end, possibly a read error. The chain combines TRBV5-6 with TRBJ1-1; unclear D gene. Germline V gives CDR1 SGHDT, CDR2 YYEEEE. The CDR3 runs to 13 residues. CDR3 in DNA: TGTGCCAGCAGCTTCGTCCAGAACATTGAAGCTTTCTTT. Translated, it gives CASSFVQNIEAFF. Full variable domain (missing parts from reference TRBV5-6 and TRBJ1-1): DAGVTQSPTHLIKTRGQQVTLRCSPKSGHDTVSWYQQALGQGPQFIFQYYEEEERQRGNFPDRFSGHQFPNYSSELNVNALLLGDSALYLCASSFVQNIEAFFGQGTRLTVV.

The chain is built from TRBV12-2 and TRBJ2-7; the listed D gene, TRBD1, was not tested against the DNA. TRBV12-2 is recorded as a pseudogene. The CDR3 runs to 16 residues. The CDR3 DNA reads TGTGCAAGTCGCTTGGGGGCCGGAGGACGAGGCTACGAGCAGTACTTC. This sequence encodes CASRLGAGGRGYEQYF.

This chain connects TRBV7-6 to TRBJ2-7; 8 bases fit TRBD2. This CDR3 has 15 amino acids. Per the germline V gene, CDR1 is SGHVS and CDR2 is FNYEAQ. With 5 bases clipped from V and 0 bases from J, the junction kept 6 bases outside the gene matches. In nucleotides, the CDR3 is TGTGCCAGCAGCCACAGCGGGACTAGCTCCTACGAGCAGTACTTC. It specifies CASSHSGTSSYEQYF.

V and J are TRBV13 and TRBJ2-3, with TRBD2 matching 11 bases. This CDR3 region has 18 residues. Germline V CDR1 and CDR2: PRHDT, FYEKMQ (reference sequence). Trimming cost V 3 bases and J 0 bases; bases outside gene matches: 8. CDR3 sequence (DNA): TGTGCCAGCAGCTTTCGGCTAGCGGGAGGCTTTAGCACAGATACGCAGTATTTT. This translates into CASSFRLAGGFSTDTQYF.

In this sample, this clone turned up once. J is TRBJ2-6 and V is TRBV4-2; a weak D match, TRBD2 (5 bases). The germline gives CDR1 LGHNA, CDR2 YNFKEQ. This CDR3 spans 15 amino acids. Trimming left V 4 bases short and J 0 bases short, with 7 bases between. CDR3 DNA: TGTGCCAGCAGCCCTAGCCGCTCTGGGGCCAACGTCCTGACTTTC. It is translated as CASSPSRSGANVLTF.

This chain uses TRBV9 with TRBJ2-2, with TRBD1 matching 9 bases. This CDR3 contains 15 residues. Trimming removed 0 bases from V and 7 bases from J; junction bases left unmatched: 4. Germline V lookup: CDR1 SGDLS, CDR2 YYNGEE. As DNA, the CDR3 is TGTGCCAGCAGCGTAGGGACAGGGGCGAACGGGGAGCTGTTTTTT. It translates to CASSVGTGANGELFF.

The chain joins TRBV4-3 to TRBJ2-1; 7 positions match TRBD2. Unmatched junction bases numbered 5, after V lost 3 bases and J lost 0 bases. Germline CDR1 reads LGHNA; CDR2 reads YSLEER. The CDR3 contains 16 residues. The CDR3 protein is CASSQTPSGSYNEQFF. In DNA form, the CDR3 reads TGCGCCAGCAGCCAGACACCTAGCGGCTCCTACAATGAGCAGTTCTTC.

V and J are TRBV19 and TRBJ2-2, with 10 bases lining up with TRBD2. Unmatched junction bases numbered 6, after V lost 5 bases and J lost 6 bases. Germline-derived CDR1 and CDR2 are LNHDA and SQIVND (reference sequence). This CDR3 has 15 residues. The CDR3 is CASSFLAGVAGELFF. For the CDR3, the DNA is TGTGCCAGTAGTTTCCTAGCGGGAGTGGCCGGGGAGCTGTTTTTT.

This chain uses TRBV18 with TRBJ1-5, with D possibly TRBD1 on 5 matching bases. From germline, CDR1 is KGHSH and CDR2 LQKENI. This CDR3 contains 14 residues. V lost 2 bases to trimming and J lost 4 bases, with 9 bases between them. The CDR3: CASSPEAGNQPQHF. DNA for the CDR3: TGTGCCAGCTCACCAGAGGCAGGGAATCAGCCCCAGCATTTT.

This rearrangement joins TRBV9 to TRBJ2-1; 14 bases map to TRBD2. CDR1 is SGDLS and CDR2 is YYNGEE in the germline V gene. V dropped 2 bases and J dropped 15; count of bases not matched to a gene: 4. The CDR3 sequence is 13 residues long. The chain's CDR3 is CASSVGLAGDRFF. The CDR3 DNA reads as TGTGCCAGCAGCGTGGGACTAGCGGGAGATCGGTTCTTC.

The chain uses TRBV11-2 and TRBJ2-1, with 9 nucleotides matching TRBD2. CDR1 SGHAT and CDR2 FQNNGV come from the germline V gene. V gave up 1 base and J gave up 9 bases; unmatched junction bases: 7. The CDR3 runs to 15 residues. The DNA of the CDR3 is TGTGCCAGCAGCTTAGGGCTAGCGGGAAGGAGTGAGCAGTTCTTC. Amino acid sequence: CASSLGLAGRSEQFF.

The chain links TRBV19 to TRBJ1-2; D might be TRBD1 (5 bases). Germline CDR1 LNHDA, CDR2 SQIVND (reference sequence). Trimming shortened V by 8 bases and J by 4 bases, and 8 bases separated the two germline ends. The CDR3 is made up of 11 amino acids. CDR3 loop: CASGQSYGYTF. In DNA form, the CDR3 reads TGTGCCAGTGGACAAAGCTATGGCTACACCTTC.